The T cell receptor beta chain described here comes from a study of early T cells in non-severe SARS-CoV-2 infection. This clonotype has a count of ten or more. V lost 0 bases and J lost 16, with 19 bases in between. CDR3 length equals 15 residues. From germline, CDR1 is LGHNA and CDR2 YSLEER. Via MiXCR, TCRdb re-called the 5' RACE reads, giving one row per CDR3 protein. The sample lists around 30,000 distinct CDR3 sequences; 8% to 9.5% were seen once. This sequence joins TRBV4-3 and TRBJ1-6; no reliable D call. The TCR originated in an adult who was a healthcare worker with PCR-confirmed SARS-CoV-2 infection or an uninfected control (not recorded which). What was sequenced was whole blood. The CDR3 region has the DNA TGCGCCAGCAGCCAAGATGTCGGTTCAAGGTCTAGACTCCACTTT. This encodes CASSQDVGSRSRLHF.